A single sample gave rise to the 18 T cell receptor beta chains below, sequenced in a study of cytomegalovirus exposure and HLA in healthy donors. The assay was immunoSEQ multiplex PCR, and TCRdb's table has in-frame clones only and misses some. The table has nearly 110,000 clones, around 90% seen once. The sequencing sample was made of PBMCs. These receptors originate from a woman aged 18-29 years in good health and CMV-seropositive.

This chain connects TRBV10-2 to TRBJ1-6; no clear D gene. Germline-derived CDR1 and CDR2 are WSHSY and SAAADI. Trimming left V 5 bases short and J 10 bases short, with 15 bases between. This CDR3 has 14 residues. CDR3 sequence reads: CASSTDSFRSPLHF. The CDR3 region has the DNA TGCGCCAGCAGTACGGACTCTTTTAGATCACCCCTCCACTTT.

The chain has TRBV29-1 and TRBJ2-2, with D unresolved. The CDR3 runs to 14 residues. With 1 base removed from V and 1 base from J, the gap between germline ends came to 7 bases. In germline, CDR1 is SQVTM, CDR2 ANQGSEA. CDR3 region: CSVEGVLNTGELFF. CDR3 in DNA: TGCAGCGTTGAAGGAGTATTGAACACCGGGGAGCTGTTTTTT.

The V call is TRBV4-1, the J call TRBJ1-2; TRBD1 matches 10 bases. The germline V gene has CDR1 MGHRA and CDR2 YSYEKL. The length of the CDR3 is 14 residues. J gave up 7 bases and V 4 bases, and 6 bases lay outside the gene matches. CDR3 sequence reads: CASSLGQGTGGYTF. The CDR3 region has the DNA TGCGCCAGCAGCCTGGGACAGGGGACGGGTGGCTACACCTTC.

The J gene is TRBJ2-7, the V gene TRBV28, with 8 bases lining up with TRBD1. The junction had 4 bases not matched to a gene; V was cut back by 5 bases and J by 1 base. Germline values: CDR1 MDHEN, CDR2 SYDVKM. This CDR3 has 14 residues. Here the CDR3 DNA reads TGTGCCAGCAGTGCTCGACAGGGGTCCTACGAGCAGTACGTC. Encoded protein: CASSARQGSYEQYV.

CDR3 amino acids: CASSPGLVYNEQFF. CDR3 sequence (DNA): TGTGCCAGCTCTCCGGGACTAGTATACAATGAGCAGTTCTTC. The chain couples TRBV18 to TRBJ2-1; 8 bases line up with TRBD2. CDR3 length: 14 amino acids. J was trimmed by 4 bases and V by 6 bases; bases with no gene match: 5. CDR1 is KGHSH, CDR2 LQKENI, per germline. Using reference TRBV18 and TRBJ2-1 for the parts outside the CDR3, the full variable domain is NAGVMQNPRHLVRRRGQEARLRCSPMKGHSHVYWYRQLPEEGLKFMVYLQKENIIDESGMPKERFSAEFPKEGPSILRIQQVVRGDSAAYFCASSPGLVYNEQFFGPGTRLTVL.

The chain joins TRBV5-6 to TRBJ1-1; TRBD1 matches 10 bases. After removal of 3 bases from V and 1 base from J, the junction contained 0 bases not matched to a gene. There are 14 residues in the CDR3. Per the germline V gene, CDR1 is SGHDT and CDR2 is YYEEEE. The CDR3 is CASSWDRGNTEAFF. In DNA form, the CDR3 reads TGTGCCAGCAGCTGGGACAGGGGGAACACTGAAGCTTTCTTT.

The chain is built from TRBV6-4 and TRBJ2-2, with TRBD1 matching over 7 bases. The CDR3 has 14 residues. Trimming removed 6 bases from V and 4 bases from J; junction bases left unmatched: 5. From germline, CDR1 is MRHNA and CDR2 SNTAGT. The CDR3 loop is CASSEQGSTGELFF. The CDR3, as DNA: TGTGCCAGCAGCGAACAGGGGAGCACCGGGGAGCTGTTTTTT.

V usage is TRBV5-1 and J usage is TRBJ1-1; 7 positions agree with TRBD1. The CDR3 spans 16 residues. The ends lost 4 bases at V and 4 bases at J; junction bases unmatched: 13. Looked up from germline, CDR1 is SGHRS and CDR2 is YFSETQ. The CDR3 loop is CASSIEQGSAATEAFF. The DNA of the CDR3 is TGCGCCAGCAGCATTGAACAGGGGTCTGCCGCCACTGAAGCTTTCTTT. The full variable domain, in which reference TRBV5-1 and TRBJ1-1 provide the parts outside the CDR3, is KAGVTQTPRYLIKTRGQQVTLSCSPISGHRSVSWYQQTPGQGLQFLFEYFSETQRNKGNFPGRFSGRQFSNSRSEMNVSTLELGDSALYLCASSIEQGSAATEAFFGQGTRLTVV.

This clone occurred once. The rearrangement joins TRBV28 to TRBJ1-4; 8 bases are shared with TRBD1. The CDR3 runs 15 residues. Germline V gene data show CDR1 as MDHEN and CDR2 as SYDVKM. Trimming at V came to 5 bases and at J to 0 bases, leaving 2 bases not matched to a gene. As DNA, the CDR3 is TGTGCCAGCAGTGAACAGGGGGCAACTAATGAAAAACTGTTTTTT. Translating it yields CASSEQGATNEKLFF.

This clone has a single count. This rearrangement joins TRBV19 to TRBJ1-2; 9 nucleotides line up with TRBD1. Germline trimming cut 8 bases from V and 6 bases from J; bases unmatched to any gene: 10. The CDR3 is 14 amino acids. CDR1 is LNHDA and CDR2 is SQIVND in the germline V gene (reference sequence). The CDR3 nucleotides read TGTGCCAGTGGGAACGGACAGGGGCGGGATGGCTACACCTTC. This translates into CASGNGQGRDGYTF.

V and J are TRBV9 and TRBJ2-7, with D perhaps TRBD2 (5 bases). Germline CDR1 reads SGDLS; CDR2 reads YYNGEE. CDR3 length: 13 residues. The V gene lost 2 bases and the J gene lost 3 bases, with 9 bases spanning the gap. In DNA, the CDR3 is TGTGCCAGCAGCGTGGATGACTACTACGAGCAGTACTTC. Its translation: CASSVDDYYEQYF.

The V call is TRBV7-2, the J call TRBJ1-4; no reliable D call. Germline V CDR1 and CDR2: SGHTA, FQGNSA. The CDR3 consists of 12 residues. Trimming removed 6 bases at V and 5 bases at J, with 7 bases between. The CDR3 sequence: CASRGRNEKLFF. The CDR3 bases are TGTGCCAGCAGGGGGAGAAATGAAAAACTGTTTTTT.

In DNA form, the CDR3 reads TGCGCCAGTGGAGCGGGGGGGAACACAGATACGCAGTATTTT. This codes for CASGAGGNTDTQYF. The chain recombines TRBV5-1 with TRBJ2-3, with 10 bases identical to TRBD2. The CDR3 is made up of 14 amino acids. Germline assignment: CDR1 SGHRS and CDR2 YFSETQ. V was clipped by 8 bases and J by 2 bases; unmatched bases: 5. Filled out from reference TRBV5-1 and TRBJ2-3, the complete variable domain reads KAGVTQTPRYLIKTRGQQVTLSCSPISGHRSVSWYQQTPGQGLQFLFEYFSETQRNKGNFPGRFSGRQFSNSRSEMNVSTLELGDSALYLCASGAGGNTDTQYFGPGTRLTVL.

This clone was observed once. The gene calls are TRBV28 and TRBJ1-5; D is uncertain. V gave up 3 bases and J gave up 4 bases, with 10 bases separating them. The germline V gene has CDR1 MDHEN and CDR2 SYDVKM. This CDR3 has 14 residues. The CDR3 is CASSFISGNQPQHF. The CDR3 bases are TGTGCCAGCAGTTTTATATCGGGGAATCAGCCCCAGCATTTT.

CDR3 sequence (DNA): TGTGCCAGCAGCTTAACGATGGGGACTTTGGATACGCAGTATTTT. Translated, it gives CASSLTMGTLDTQYF. The V gene is TRBV7-9, the J gene TRBJ2-3; weak D call: TRBD2 (6 bases). CDR1 is SEHNR and CDR2 is FQNEAQ in the germline V gene (reference sequence). This CDR3 is 15 amino acids long. Trimming removed 2 bases at V and 6 bases at J, with 15 bases between.

The chain couples TRBV27 to TRBJ2-2; D remains unclear. Looked up from germline, CDR1 is MNHEY and CDR2 is SMNVEV (reference sequence). Between the trimmed V and J ends, which lost 0 bases and 2 bases, there was a span of 7 bases. The CDR3 extends over 15 amino acids. The CDR3 here is CASSLSPGNTGELFF. As DNA, the CDR3 is TGTGCCAGCAGTTTATCACCAGGCAACACCGGGGAGCTGTTTTTT.

This chain links TRBV29-1 with TRBJ2-4; weak D call: TRBD2 (6 bases). The germline V gene has CDR1 SQVTM and CDR2 ANQGSEA. V was shortened by 7 bases and J by 2 bases, with 15 bases between the two germline ends. CDR3 size: 14 residues. For the CDR3, the DNA is TGCAGCGGGGTGATCGGGGGTTCCAAAAACATTCAGTACTTC. Its translation: CSGVIGGSKNIQYF.

This sequence joins TRBV27 and TRBJ1-2; 10 nucleotides match TRBD1. Losses at the gene ends were 7 bases for V and 3 bases for J; bases not matched to a gene: 2. Looked up from germline, CDR1 is MNHEY and CDR2 is SMNVEV (reference sequence). This CDR3 is built from 13 residues. This chain's CDR3 is CASIGTGDYGYTF. CDR3 DNA: TGTGCCAGCATAGGGACAGGGGACTATGGCTACACCTTC.